Listed below are T cell receptor beta chains from one sample, sequenced in a study of blood T cell repertoires in COVID-19. Profiling relied on immunoSEQ multiplex PCR, and the TCRdb table lists in-frame clones only, not all of them. This sample yields 200,000 to 250,000 clones, of which 70% to 90% are seen a single time; 3.5% to 4.5% belongs to the top ten. The sequencing input was peripheral blood. The receptors here all came from a man aged 50 or older with acute or convalescent COVID-19. CDR3s include the opening cysteine and the closing phenylalanine or tryptophan. The D gene is left open where the match is weak. A row's size may be missing; if present it is once, few, many or a size class.

j_call clone_size d_call v_call cdr3_nt cdr3_aa
TRBJ2-7 - - TRBV28 TGTGCCAGCTATGAGAGTTTCTTGTACTTC CASYESFLYF
TRBJ1-2 - - TRBV3-1/TRBV3-2 TGTGCCAGCAGCCGCAGGGACACAGCCTATGGCTACACCTTC CASSRRDTAYGYTF
TRBJ1-3 - - TRBV7-9 TGTGCCAGCACCCCAGTAGGCAGGGTAAACACCATATATTTT CASTPVGRVNTIYF
TRBJ2-7 - TRBD1 TRBV3-1/TRBV3-2 TGTGCCAGCAGCCAACCACAGGGGCCGCGATTTTACGAGCAGTACTTC CASSQPQGPRFYEQYF
TRBJ1-5 - - TRBV30 TGTGCCTCGTCAGCGAGCAGCAATCAGCCCCAGCATTTT CASSASSNQPQHF
TRBJ2-1 - TRBD2 TRBV4-1 TGCGCCAGCAGCCAAGATCTCGAACTAGCGGGAGTGGGGTCCTACAATGAGCAGTTCTTC CASSQDLELAGVGSYNEQFF
TRBJ2-7 once TRBD1 TRBV18 TGTGCCAGCTCGCCTCCTAACGGGACAGGTTACGAGCAGTACTTC CASSPPNGTGYEQYF
TRBJ2-2 - - TRBV24-1 TGTGCCACCAGTGCGTCGGGGGTTTTCACGAACACCGGGGAGCTGTTTTTT CATSASGVFTNTGELFF
TRBJ1-2 - TRBD1 TRBV5-1 TGCGCCAGCAGTAATTGGACAGGGGGTACGAGCGGCTACACCTTC CASSNWTGGTSGYTF
TRBJ1-5 - - TRBV28 TGTGCCAGCAGCCGAAGAGGGGGTCAGCCCCAGCATTTT CASSRRGGQPQHF
TRBJ2-5 - - TRBV6-5 TGTGCCAGCAGTAGGGACCGAGGGGGGACCCAGTACTTC CASSRDRGGTQYF
TRBJ2-2 - TRBD1 TRBV6-4 TGTGCCAGGCGGGACAGGCGGACCGGGGAGCTGTTTTTT CARRDRRTGELFF
TRBJ1-4 once - TRBV2 TGTGCCAGCAGTGATATGGGGAGTAATGAAAAACTGTTTTTT CASSDMGSNEKLFF
TRBJ1-1 - TRBD1 TRBV5-1 TGCGCCAGCAGCCTCGGACAGGGAGGCACTGAAGCTTTCTTT CASSLGQGGTEAFF
TRBJ2-7 - - TRBV19 TGTGCCAGTAGTAGGGGCACCAGCTACGAGCAGTACTTC CASSRGTSYEQYF